This TCR beta chain was documented in a study of metastatic and nonmetastatic thyroid tumors. Study information: Repertoires were compared across blood and tumor or nodule tissue from malignant and benign thyroid patients.

Every patient was untreated before thyroid surgery. The CDR3 sequence is 15 residues long. Germline CDR1 is GTSNPN and CDR2 is SVGIG (reference sequence). With 2 bases clipped from V and 4 bases from J, the junction kept 8 bases outside the gene matches. From the PCR reads, TCRdb re-called clones with MiXCR. The data hold more than 20,000 clones, with around 9.9% observed a single time. The source is a female donor with papillary thyroid cancer or a benign thyroid nodule (not recorded which). Some clones in this sample may be carry-over from other donors' samples. The chain employs TRBV30 and TRBJ2-7, with TRBD2 matching over 10 bases. The sample taken for sequencing was blood. The CDR3 here is CAWSPVAGGRYEQYF. The DNA of the CDR3 is TGTGCCTGGAGTCCGGTAGCGGGAGGAAGGTACGAGCAGTACTTC. The variable domain in full, completed from reference TRBV30 and TRBJ2-7, reads SQTIHQWPATLVQPVGSPLSLECTVEGTSNPNLYWYRQAAGRGLQLLFYSVGIGQISSEVPQNLSASRPQDRQFILSSKKLLLSDSGFYLCAWSPVAGGRYEQYFGPGTRLTVT.